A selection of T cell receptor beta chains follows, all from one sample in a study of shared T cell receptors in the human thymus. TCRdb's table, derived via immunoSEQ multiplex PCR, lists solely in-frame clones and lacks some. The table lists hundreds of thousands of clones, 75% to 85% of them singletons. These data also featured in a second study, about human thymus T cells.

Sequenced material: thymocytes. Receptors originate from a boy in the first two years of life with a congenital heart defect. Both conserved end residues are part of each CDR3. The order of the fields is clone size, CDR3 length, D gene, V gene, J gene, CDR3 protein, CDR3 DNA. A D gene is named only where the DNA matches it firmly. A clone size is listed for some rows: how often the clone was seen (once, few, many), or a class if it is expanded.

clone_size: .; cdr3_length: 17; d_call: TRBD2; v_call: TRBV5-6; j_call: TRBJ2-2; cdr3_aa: CASSFGLADTNTGELFF; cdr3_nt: TGTGCCAGCAGTTTCGGACTAGCAGATACGAACACCGGGGAGCTGTTTTTT
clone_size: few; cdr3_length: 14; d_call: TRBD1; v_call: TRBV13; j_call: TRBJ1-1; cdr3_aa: CASSSQGAKTEAFF; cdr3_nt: TGTGCCAGCAGCTCGCAGGGGGCGAAGACTGAAGCTTTCTTT
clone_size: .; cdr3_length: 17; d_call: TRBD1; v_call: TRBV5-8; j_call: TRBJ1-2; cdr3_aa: CASSLTGTGTFNYGYTF; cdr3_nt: TGTGCCAGCAGCTTGACCGGGACAGGGACCTTTAACTATGGCTACACCTTC
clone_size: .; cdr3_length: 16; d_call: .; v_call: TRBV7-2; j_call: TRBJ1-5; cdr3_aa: CASSLYTGEGNQPQHF; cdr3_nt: TGTGCCAGCAGCTTATACACGGGGGAGGGCAATCAGCCCCAGCATTTT
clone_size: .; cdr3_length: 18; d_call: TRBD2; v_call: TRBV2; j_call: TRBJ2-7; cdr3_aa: CASSAHAGTSVSGYEQYF; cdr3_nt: TGTGCCAGCAGTGCACACGCCGGGACTAGCGTCTCAGGGTACGAGCAGTACTTC
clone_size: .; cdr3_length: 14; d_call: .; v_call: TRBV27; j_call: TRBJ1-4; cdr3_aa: CASTKWGVGEKLFF; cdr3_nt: TGTGCCAGCACCAAATGGGGGGTCGGGGAAAAACTGTTTTTT
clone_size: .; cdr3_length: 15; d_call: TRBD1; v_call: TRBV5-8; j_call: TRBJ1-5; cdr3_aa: CASSTGQGQGQPQHF; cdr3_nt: TGTGCCAGCAGTACCGGACAGGGGCAGGGTCAGCCCCAGCATTTT
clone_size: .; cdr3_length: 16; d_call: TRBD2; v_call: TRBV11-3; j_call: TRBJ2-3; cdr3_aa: CASSCATREGHDTQYF; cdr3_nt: TGTGCCAGCAGCTGCGCCACCCGGGAGGGCCACGATACGCAGTATTTT
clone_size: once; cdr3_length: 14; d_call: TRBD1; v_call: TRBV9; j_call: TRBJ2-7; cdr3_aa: CASSERDRGHEQYF; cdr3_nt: TGTGCCAGCAGCGAGCGGGACAGGGGCCACGAGCAGTACTTC
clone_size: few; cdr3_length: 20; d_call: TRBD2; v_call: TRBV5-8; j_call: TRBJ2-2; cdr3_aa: CASSFPGNGRAPRNTGELFF; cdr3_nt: TGTGCCAGCAGCTTCCCAGGGAACGGGAGGGCCCCCCGGAACACCGGGGAGCTGTTTTTT
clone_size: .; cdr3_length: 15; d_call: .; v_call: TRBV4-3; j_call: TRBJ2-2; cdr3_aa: CASSQGQVVTGELFF; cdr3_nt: TGCGCCAGCAGCCAAGGACAGGTCGTCACCGGGGAGCTGTTTTTT
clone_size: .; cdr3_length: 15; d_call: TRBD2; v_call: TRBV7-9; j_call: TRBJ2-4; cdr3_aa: CASSLAGVTKNIQYF; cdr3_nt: TGTGCCAGCAGCCTCGCGGGGGTAACCAAAAACATTCAGTACTTC
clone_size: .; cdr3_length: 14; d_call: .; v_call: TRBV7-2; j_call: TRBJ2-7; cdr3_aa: CASTATRDSYEQYF; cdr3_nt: TGTGCCAGCACCGCAACCCGGGACTCATACGAGCAGTACTTC
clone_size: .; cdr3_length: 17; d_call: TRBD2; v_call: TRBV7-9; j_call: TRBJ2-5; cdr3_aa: CASSTFLAGGPTETQYF; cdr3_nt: TGTGCCAGCAGCACTTTTTTAGCGGGAGGGCCCACCGAGACCCAGTACTTC
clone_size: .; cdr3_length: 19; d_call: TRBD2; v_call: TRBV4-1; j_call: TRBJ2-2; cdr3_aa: CASSQAPGLAGHPTGELFF; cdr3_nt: TGCGCCAGCAGCCAGGCGCCGGGACTAGCGGGACATCCAACCGGGGAGCTGTTTTTT
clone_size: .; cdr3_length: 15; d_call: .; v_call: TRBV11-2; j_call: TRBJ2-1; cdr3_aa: CASSLGARLYNEQFF; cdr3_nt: TGTGCCAGCAGCTTAGGGGCGCGCCTCTACAATGAGCAGTTCTTC
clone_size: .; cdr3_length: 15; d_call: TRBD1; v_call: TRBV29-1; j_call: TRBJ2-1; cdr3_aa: CSVVPDRGGYNEQFF; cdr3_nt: TGCAGCGTTGTCCCCGACAGGGGAGGATACAATGAGCAGTTCTTC
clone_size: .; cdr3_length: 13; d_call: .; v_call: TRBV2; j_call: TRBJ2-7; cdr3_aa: CASSRDSKYEQYF; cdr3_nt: TGTGCCAGCAGTCGGGACTCTAAGTACGAGCAGTACTTC
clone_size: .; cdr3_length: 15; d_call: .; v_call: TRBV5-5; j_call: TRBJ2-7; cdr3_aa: CASSLIQGEACEQYF; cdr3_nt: TGTGCCAGCAGCTTAATTCAGGGGGAGGCGTGCGAGCAGTACTTC
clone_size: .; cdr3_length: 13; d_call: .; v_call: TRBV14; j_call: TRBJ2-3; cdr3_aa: CASRGSPTDTQYF; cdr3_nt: TGTGCCAGCAGGGGGAGCCCCACAGATACGCAGTATTTT
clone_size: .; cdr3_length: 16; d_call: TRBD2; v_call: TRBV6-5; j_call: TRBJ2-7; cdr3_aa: CASSSVFPGLDNEQYF; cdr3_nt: TGTGCCAGCAGTTCCGTATTTCCGGGACTAGACAACGAGCAGTACTTC
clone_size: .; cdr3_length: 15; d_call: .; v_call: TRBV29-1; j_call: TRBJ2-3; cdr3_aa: CSVDPWRVDTDTQYF; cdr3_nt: TGCAGCGTTGATCCCTGGAGGGTGGACACAGATACGCAGTATTTT
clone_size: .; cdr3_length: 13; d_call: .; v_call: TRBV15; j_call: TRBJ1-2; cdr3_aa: CATSRDSREGYTF; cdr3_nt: TGTGCCACCAGCAGAGATTCCCGGGAAGGCTACACCTTC
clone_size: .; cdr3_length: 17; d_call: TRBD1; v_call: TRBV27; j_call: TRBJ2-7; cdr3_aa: CASSLSTVGQSPYEQYF; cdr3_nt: TGTGCCAGCAGTTTATCCACCGTGGGACAGAGCCCCTACGAGCAGTACTTC
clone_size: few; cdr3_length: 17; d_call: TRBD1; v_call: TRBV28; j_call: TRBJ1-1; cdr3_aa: CASTLDRGAPGNTEAFF; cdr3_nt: TGTGCCAGCACCCTAGACAGGGGCGCCCCGGGGAACACTGAAGCTTTCTTT
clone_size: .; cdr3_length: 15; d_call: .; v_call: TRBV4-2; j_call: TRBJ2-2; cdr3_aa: CASSQDGAKTGELFF; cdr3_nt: TGTGCCAGCAGCCAAGATGGGGCAAAAACCGGGGAGCTGTTTTTT
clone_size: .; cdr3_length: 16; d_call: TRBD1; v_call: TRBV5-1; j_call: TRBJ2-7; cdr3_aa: CASSSSTGGPSYEQYF; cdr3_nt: TGCGCCAGCAGCTCGTCGACAGGGGGCCCTTCCTACGAGCAGTACTTC
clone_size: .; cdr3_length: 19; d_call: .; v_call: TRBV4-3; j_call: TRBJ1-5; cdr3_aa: CASSQDLGESRKSNQPQHF; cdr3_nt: TGCGCCAGCAGCCAAGATTTAGGGGAAAGTCGAAAGAGCAATCAGCCCCAGCATTTT
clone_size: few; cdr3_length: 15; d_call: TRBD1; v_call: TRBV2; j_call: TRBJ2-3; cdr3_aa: CASSDRTGSTDTQYF; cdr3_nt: TGTGCCAGCAGTGACAGGACAGGGAGCACAGATACGCAGTATTTT
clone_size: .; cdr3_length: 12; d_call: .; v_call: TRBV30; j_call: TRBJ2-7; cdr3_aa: CAWAGRWHEQYF; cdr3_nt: TGTGCCTGGGCGGGACGATGGCACGAGCAGTACTTC
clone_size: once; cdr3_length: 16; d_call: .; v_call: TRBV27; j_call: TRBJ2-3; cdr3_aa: CASSFRYSIRPDTQYF; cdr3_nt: TGTGCCAGCAGTTTTCGGTACAGTATCCGCCCAGATACGCAGTATTTT
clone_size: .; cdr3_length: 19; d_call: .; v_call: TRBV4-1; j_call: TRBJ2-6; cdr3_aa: CASSPMGGQGPTGANVLTF; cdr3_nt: TGCGCCAGCAGCCCGATGGGGGGTCAGGGCCCGACCGGGGCCAACGTCCTGACTTTC
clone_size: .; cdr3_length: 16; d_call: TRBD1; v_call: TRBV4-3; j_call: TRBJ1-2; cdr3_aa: CASSQDGRGSNYGYTF; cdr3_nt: TGCGCCAGCAGCCAAGATGGCAGGGGGTCTAACTATGGCTACACCTTC
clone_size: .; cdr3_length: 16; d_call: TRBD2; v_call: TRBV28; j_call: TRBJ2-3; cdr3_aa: CASKAGEGFHTDTQYF; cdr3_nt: TGTGCCAGCAAGGCTGGGGAGGGGTTCCACACAGATACGCAGTATTTT
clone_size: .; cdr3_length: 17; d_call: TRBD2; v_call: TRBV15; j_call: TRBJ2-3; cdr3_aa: CATSSRSRLAGEDTQYF; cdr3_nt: TGTGCCACCAGCAGTAGGTCCAGACTAGCGGGAGAGGATACGCAGTATTTT
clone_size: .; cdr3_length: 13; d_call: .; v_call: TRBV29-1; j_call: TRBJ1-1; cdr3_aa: CSVVEQDNTEAFF; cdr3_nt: TGCAGCGTCGTTGAACAGGACAACACTGAAGCTTTCTTT
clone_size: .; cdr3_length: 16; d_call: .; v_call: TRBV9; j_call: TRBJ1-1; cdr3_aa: CASSVCRGIEEVEAFF; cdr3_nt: TGTGCCAGCAGCGTATGTAGGGGAATCGAAGAAGTTGAAGCTTTCTTT
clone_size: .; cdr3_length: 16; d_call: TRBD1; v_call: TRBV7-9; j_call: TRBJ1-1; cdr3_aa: CASSLGTGNKNTEAFF; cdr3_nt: TGTGCCAGCAGCTTAGGGACAGGGAATAAGAACACTGAAGCTTTCTTT
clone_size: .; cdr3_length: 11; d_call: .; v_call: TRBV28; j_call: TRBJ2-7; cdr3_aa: CASSWGAEQYF; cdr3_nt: TGTGCCAGCAGTTGGGGAGCCGAGCAGTACTTC
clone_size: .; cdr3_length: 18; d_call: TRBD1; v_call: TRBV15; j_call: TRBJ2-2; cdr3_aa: CATSRDGRTGWNTGELFF; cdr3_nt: TGTGCCACCAGCAGAGACGGTAGGACAGGTTGGAACACCGGGGAGCTGTTTTTT
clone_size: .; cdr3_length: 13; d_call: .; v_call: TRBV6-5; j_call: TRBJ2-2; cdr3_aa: CASSTAVTGELFF; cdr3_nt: TGTGCCAGCAGTACGGCGGTCACCGGGGAGCTGTTTTTT
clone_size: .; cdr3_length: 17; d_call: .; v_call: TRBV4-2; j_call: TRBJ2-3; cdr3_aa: CASSQDGTTISTDTQYF; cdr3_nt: TGTGCCAGCAGCCAAGATGGGACAACAATTAGCACAGATACGCAGTATTTT
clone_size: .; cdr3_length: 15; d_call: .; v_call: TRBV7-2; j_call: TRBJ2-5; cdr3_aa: CASSLTTGEEETQYF; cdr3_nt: TGTGCCAGCAGCTTGACGACCGGGGAAGAGGAGACCCAGTACTTC
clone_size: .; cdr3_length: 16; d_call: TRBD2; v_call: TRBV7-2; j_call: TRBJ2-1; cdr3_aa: CASSQRQRECYNEQFF; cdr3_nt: TGTGCCAGCAGCCAACGGCAGCGGGAGTGCTACAATGAGCAGTTCTTC
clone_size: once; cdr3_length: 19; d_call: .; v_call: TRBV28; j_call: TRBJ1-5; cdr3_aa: CASSPPEGPFDHSNQPQHF; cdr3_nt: TGTGCCAGCAGTCCCCCGGAGGGGCCTTTCGACCATAGCAATCAGCCCCAGCATTTT
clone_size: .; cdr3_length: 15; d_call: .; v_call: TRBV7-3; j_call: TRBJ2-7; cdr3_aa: CASSLIPLPAVEQYF; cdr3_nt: TGTGCCAGCAGCTTAATCCCCCTTCCGGCGGTTGAGCAGTACTTC
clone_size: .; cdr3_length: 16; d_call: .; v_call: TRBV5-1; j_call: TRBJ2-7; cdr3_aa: CASSPWGTLNSYEQYF; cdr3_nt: TGCGCCAGCAGCCCCTGGGGGACACTGAACTCCTACGAGCAGTACTTC
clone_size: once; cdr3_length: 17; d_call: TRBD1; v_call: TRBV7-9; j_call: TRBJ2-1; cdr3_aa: CASSPDPRRQGVDEQFF; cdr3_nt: TGTGCCAGCAGCCCCGACCCCCGTCGCCAGGGGGTCGATGAGCAGTTCTTC
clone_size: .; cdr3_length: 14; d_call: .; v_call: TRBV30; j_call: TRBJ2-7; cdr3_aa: CAWSVRTGVVEQYF; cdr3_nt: TGTGCCTGGAGTGTACGAACGGGAGTGGTCGAGCAGTACTTC
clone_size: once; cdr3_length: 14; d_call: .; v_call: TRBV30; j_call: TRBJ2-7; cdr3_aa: CAWSEFRSSYEQYF; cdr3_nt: TGTGCATGGAGTGAATTCCGGAGCTCCTACGAGCAGTACTTC
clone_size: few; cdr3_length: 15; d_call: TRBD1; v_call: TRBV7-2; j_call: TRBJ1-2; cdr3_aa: CASSSRTGVNYGYTF; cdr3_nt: TGTGCCAGCAGCTCACGGACAGGGGTAAACTATGGCTACACCTTC
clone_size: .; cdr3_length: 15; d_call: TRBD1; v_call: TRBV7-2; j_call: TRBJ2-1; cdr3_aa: CASSLGQGAGNEQFF; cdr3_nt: TGTGCCAGCAGCTTAGGACAGGGGGCCGGCAATGAGCAGTTCTTC
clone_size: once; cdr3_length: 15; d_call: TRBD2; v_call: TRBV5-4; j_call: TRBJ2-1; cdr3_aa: CASSLVSREKNEQFF; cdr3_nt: TGTGCCAGCAGCTTGGTCTCGCGGGAGAAGAATGAGCAGTTCTTC
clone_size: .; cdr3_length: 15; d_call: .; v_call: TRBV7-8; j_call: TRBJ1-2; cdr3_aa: CASSSALGERNGYTF; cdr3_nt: TGTGCCAGCAGCTCTGCCCTGGGAGAACGCAATGGCTACACCTTC
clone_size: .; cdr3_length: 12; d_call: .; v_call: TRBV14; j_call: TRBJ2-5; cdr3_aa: CASSSVPETQYF; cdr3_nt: TGTGCCAGCAGCTCGGTCCCCGAGACCCAGTACTTC
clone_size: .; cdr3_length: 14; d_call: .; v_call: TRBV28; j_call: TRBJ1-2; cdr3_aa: CASSETGSREGYTF; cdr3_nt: TGTGCCAGCAGTGAGACAGGCTCCCGTGAGGGCTACACCTTC
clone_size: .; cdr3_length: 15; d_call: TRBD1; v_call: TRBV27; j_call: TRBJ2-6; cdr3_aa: CASSHRGSGANVLTF; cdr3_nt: TGTGCCAGCAGCCACAGGGGGTCTGGGGCCAACGTCCTGACTTTC